One sample yielded the 12 T cell receptor beta chains listed below, sequenced in a study of T cell repertoires in cytomegalovirus infection. TCRdb called the reads again in MiXCR, with one record for every CDR3 protein. The sample shows under 800,000 distinct CDR3 sequences, 20% to 25% of them seen only once. Sequenced sample: CD8+ T cells from PBMCs. The receptors derive from a human donor in good health (CMV status not recorded). Some clones in this sample may be carry-over from other donors' samples.

The table lists this clonotype with a few counts. The chain links TRBV5-1 to TRBJ2-1; TRBD2 agrees at 9 bases. The V gene end was trimmed by 4 bases and the J gene end by 8 bases; junction bases not matched to a gene: 16. The CDR3 consists of 17 residues. CDR1 is SGHRS, CDR2 YFSETQ, per germline. CDR3 nucleotide sequence: TGCGCCAGCAGCGTGGGCGGTAGCGGGGGTTTAGAAGATGAGCAGTTCTTC. Translated: CASSVGGSGGLEDEQFF. Looking up the rest from reference TRBV5-1 and TRBJ2-1 gives the full variable domain: KAGVTQTPRYLIKTRGQQVTLSCSPISGHRSVSWYQQTPGQGLQFLFEYFSETQRNKGNFPGRFSGRQFSNSRSEMNVSTLELGDSALYLCASSVGGSGGLEDEQFFGPGTRLTVL.

The genes are TRBV7-6 and TRBJ2-7, with a possible D match to TRBD1 (6 bases). CDR1 and CDR2 from the germline V gene are SGHVS and FNYEAQ. The V end lost 4 bases, the J end lost 4 bases, and 11 bases lay between the germline ends. The CDR3 spans 13 residues. The CDR3 DNA follows: TGTGCCAGCAGCTGGGACACCTTTTACGAGCAGTACGTC. It translates to CASSWDTFYEQYV.

V and J are TRBV5-6 and TRBJ2-5, with 15 bases matching TRBD2. Germline V gene lookup returns CDR1 SGHDT and CDR2 YYEEEE. The ends lost 4 bases at V and 5 bases at J; junction bases unmatched: 6. The CDR3 has 16 residues. This CDR3 is CASSLGLAGGGETQYF. CDR3 DNA sequence: TGTGCCAGCAGCCTGGGACTAGCGGGGGGAGGGGAGACCCAGTACTTC.

This clonotype has at least ten counts. V usage is TRBV7-6 and J usage is TRBJ2-5; possibly TRBD2 for D (6 bases). V was shortened by 6 bases and J by 3 bases, with 14 bases between the two germline ends. This CDR3 region has 14 residues. The V gene's germline CDR1 is SGHVS and CDR2 FNYEAQ. The CDR3 DNA reads as TGTGCCAGCAGAAGCCGGGACTTAAAAGAGACCCAGTACTTC. Amino acids: CASRSRDLKETQYF.

The genes are TRBV20-1 and TRBJ2-7; 11 bases match TRBD2. Unmatched junction bases numbered 1, after V lost 1 base and J lost 2 bases. The length of the CDR3 is 14 residues. CDR1 and CDR2 from the germline V gene are DFQATT and SNEGSKA (reference sequence). In nucleotides, the CDR3 is TGCAGTGCTAGAGTTAGCGGGGGGGCCTACGAGCAGTACTTC. Amino acids: CSARVSGGAYEQYF.

The chain combines TRBV14 with TRBJ1-1; D not certain. The CDR3 loop spans 14 amino acids. V was trimmed by 2 bases and J by 1 base, leaving 8 bases between them. From germline, CDR1 is SGHDN and CDR2 FVKESK. The CDR3 sequence: CASSQLTANTEAFF. CDR3 nucleotide sequence: TGTGCCAGCAGCCAATTGACCGCGAACACTGAAGCTTTCTTT.

This chain joins TRBV7-4 and TRBJ1-3; 7 positions agree with TRBD1. Germline assignment: CDR1 SGHVT and CDR2 SQSDAQ. The CDR3 consists of 16 residues. After removal of 7 bases from V and 2 bases from J, the junction contained 11 bases not matched to a gene. CDR3: CASNQVGRGPGNTIYF. In DNA form, the CDR3 reads TGTGCCAGCAACCAGGTCGGGAGGGGGCCTGGAAACACCATATATTTT.

CDR3: CASSHAGYNSPLHF. The DNA of the CDR3 is TGTGCCAGCAGCCATGCAGGATATAATTCACCCCTCCACTTT. This sequence joins TRBV14 and TRBJ1-6; no definite D call. CDR1 and CDR2 from the germline V gene are SGHDN and FVKESK. This CDR3 has 14 amino acids. V was clipped by 3 bases and J by 4 bases, with 7 bases between them.

This clonotype was picked up many times. The chain couples TRBV7-2 to TRBJ2-7; D may be TRBD2 (6 bases). This CDR3 is built from 14 residues. The germline CDR1 and CDR2 sequences are SGHTA and FQGNSA. The V gene lost 1 base and the J gene lost 3 bases, with 10 bases spanning the gap. This chain's CDR3 is CASSLEWGGYEQYF. Here the CDR3 DNA reads TGTGCCAGCAGCTTAGAGTGGGGAGGCTACGAGCAGTACTTC.

The V call is TRBV6-6, the J call TRBJ1-5, with 8 bases matching TRBD1. The CDR3 totals 14 residues. V was pared by 6 bases and J by 5 bases, with 6 bases of the junction left unmatched. The germline V gene encodes CDR1 MNHNY and CDR2 SVGAGI (reference sequence). CDR3 coding DNA: TGTGCCAGCAGCCCGTCAGGGGGCTATCAGCCCCAGCATTTT. This translates into CASSPSGGYQPQHF.

The chain recombines TRBV6-2 or TRBV6-3 with TRBJ2-1; 9 nucleotides agree with TRBD2. This CDR3 region has 15 residues. The V and J ends lost 5 bases and 6 bases, in that order; junction bases with no gene match: 8. Germline V lookup: CDR1 MNHEY, CDR2 SVGEGT. The CDR3 reads CASSLASGDSNEQFF. Written as DNA, the CDR3 is TGTGCCAGCAGTCTCGCTAGCGGGGATTCCAATGAGCAGTTCTTC.

This clonotype was counted at least ten times. This chain links TRBV7-9 with TRBJ2-5; D remains ambiguous. V lost 1 base and J 1 base, leaving 1 base between the germline ends. Germline-derived CDR1 and CDR2 are SEHNR and FQNEAQ (reference sequence). The length of the CDR3 is 12 residues. CDR3 coding DNA: TGTGCCAGCAGCTTAGTCCAAGAGACCCAGTACTTC. Translating it yields CASSLVQETQYF.